These 32 T cell receptor beta chains came from one sample sequenced in a study of blood T cell repertoires in COVID-19. Some clones are missing from TCRdb's copy, which holds only in-frame ones; the method was immunoSEQ multiplex PCR. This sample carries more than 150,000 clones, approximately 78% of them seen once, and the ten largest clones take around 2.8%. Sample: peripheral blood. Source of these receptors: an elderly woman with active or convalescent COVID-19.

CDR3 nucleotides: TGTGCCAGCAGGAGACAGGGGACTAAAATGAACACTGAAGCTTTCTTT. This gives the protein CASRRQGTKMNTEAFF. This chain uses TRBV25-1 with TRBJ1-1; TRBD1 aligns across 8 bases. V trimming: 6 bases; J trimming: 0 bases; junction bases outside the gene matches: 9. CDR3 length equals 16 residues. Per germline, CDR1 MGHDK and CDR2 SYGVNS. The variable domain in full, completed from reference TRBV25-1 and TRBJ1-1, reads EADIYQTPRYLVIGTGKKITLECSQTMGHDKMYWYQQDPGMELHLIHYSYGVNSTEKGDLSSESTVSRIRTEHFPLTLESARPSHTSQYLCASRRQGTKMNTEAFFGQGTRLTVV.

The CDR3 region has the DNA TGCGCCAGCAGCTTGGCGGGGGGCTACCAAGAGACCCAGTACTTC. Translated: CASSLAGGYQETQYF. This chain links TRBV5-1 with TRBJ2-5; D is perhaps TRBD2 (7 bases). The CDR3 has 15 amino acids. Looked up from germline, CDR1 is SGHRS and CDR2 is YFSETQ. With 0 bases removed from V and 0 bases from J, the gap between germline ends came to 9 bases. Together with reference TRBV5-1 and TRBJ2-5, the CDR3 gives the full variable domain: KAGVTQTPRYLIKTRGQQVTLSCSPISGHRSVSWYQQTPGQGLQFLFEYFSETQRNKGNFPGRFSGRQFSNSRSEMNVSTLELGDSALYLCASSLAGGYQETQYFGPGTRLLVL.

This clone came up once. This sequence joins TRBV6-5 and TRBJ2-1; 8 nucleotides align to TRBD2. CDR1 and CDR2 from the germline V gene are MNHEY and SVGAGI. The CDR3 is 16 amino acids. V lost 0 bases and J lost 6; bases outside the gene matches: 7. CDR3 amino acids: CASSYSRGGNINEQFF. The CDR3, as DNA: TGTGCCAGCAGTTACTCCCGGGGGGGCAACATCAATGAGCAGTTCTTC.

With regard to this clone: Distinct nucleotide sequences in the sample also encode this CDR3. The chain is built from TRBV9 and TRBJ1-2; 8 nucleotides match TRBD1. The CDR3 length is 14 residues. The trim removed 2 bases at V and 5 bases at J, leaving 5 bases unmatched. Germline V gene lookup returns CDR1 SGDLS and CDR2 YYNGEE. CDR3: CASSVGQGAYGYTF. DNA for the CDR3: TGTGCCAGCAGCGTTGGTCAGGGGGCTTATGGCTACACCTTC.

The gene calls are TRBV5-1 and TRBJ2-5, with TRBD2 matching 7 bases. Germline V gene lookup returns CDR1 SGHRS and CDR2 YFSETQ. Losses at the gene ends were 7 bases for V and 2 bases for J; bases not matched to a gene: 8. The CDR3 covers 14 residues. CDR3 nucleotide sequence: TGCGCCAGCCGGCGGGGGAATCGGCAAGAGACCCAGTACTTC. It specifies CASRRGNRQETQYF.

V is TRBV5-8 and J is TRBJ1-2; 7 bases are a match to TRBD1. V trimming: 2 bases; J trimming: 0 bases; junction bases outside the gene matches: 7. Germline CDR1 and CDR2: SGHTS and YDEGEE. The CDR3 is made up of 16 amino acids. The CDR3 spells CASSLGGAGSNYGYTF. CDR3 sequence (DNA): TGTGCCAGCAGCTTAGGGGGCGCTGGGTCTAACTATGGCTACACCTTC.

The chain employs TRBV3-1 (or the pseudogene TRBV3-2) and TRBJ2-4, with 7 positions matching TRBD1. Unmatched junction bases numbered 13, after V lost 9 bases and J lost 2 bases. The CDR3 consists of 16 residues. CDR1 is LGHDT, CDR2 YNNKEL, per germline (reference sequence). CDR3 amino acids: CASDRVVFESKNIQYF. CDR3 DNA sequence: TGTGCCAGTGACAGGGTGGTTTTTGAGTCCAAAAACATTCAGTACTTC.

The CDR3 region has the DNA TGTGCCAGCAGTGAACTTCTTGGTAGCGGGGATCAAGAGACCCAGTACTTC. It encodes CASSELLGSGDQETQYF. The chain joins TRBV2 to TRBJ2-5; 8 bases agree with TRBD2. The V gene's germline CDR1 is SNHLY and CDR2 FYNNEI. This CDR3 has 17 amino acids. V gave up 2 bases and J gave up 2 bases; unmatched junction bases: 10.

This CDR3 is CASSFEGSGNTIYF. CDR3 coding DNA: TGCGCCAGCAGCTTTGAGGGATCCGGAAACACCATATATTTT. The J gene is TRBJ1-3, the V gene TRBV5-1; no clear D. V gave up 2 bases and J gave up 4 bases, with 10 bases separating them. This CDR3 is built from 14 residues. CDR1 and CDR2 (germline): SGHRS, YFSETQ.

This clone was recorded once. The rearrangement joins TRBV19 to TRBJ2-1; D is perhaps TRBD2 (5 bases). Per germline, CDR1 LNHDA and CDR2 SQIVND (reference sequence). Trimming removed 3 bases at V and 4 bases at J, with 13 bases between. The length of the CDR3 is 15 residues. CDR3 sequence: CASSMSAAVYNEQFF. For the CDR3, the DNA is TGTGCCAGTAGTATGTCAGCGGCGGTATACAATGAGCAGTTCTTC.

The chain combines TRBV7-9 with TRBJ1-1, with a tentative D call TRBD1 (6 bases). In germline, CDR1 is SEHNR, CDR2 FQNEAQ (reference sequence). The CDR3 is 12 residues long. V was cut by 3 bases and J by 8 bases, with 10 bases left in between. The DNA of the CDR3 is TGTGCCAGCAGCTTGACAGACAGGGAAGCTTTCTTT. Its translation: CASSLTDREAFF. The full variable domain, rest sourced from reference TRBV7-9 and TRBJ1-1, is DTGVSQNPRHKITKRGQNVTFRCDPISEHNRLYWYRQTLGQGPEFLTYFQNEAQLEKSRLLSDRFSAERPKGSFSTLEIQRTEQGDSAMYLCASSLTDREAFFGQGTRLTVV.

This clone has just one count. V gene TRBV28 combines with J gene TRBJ2-3; no clear D. This CDR3 comprises 14 residues. The ends were cut back, 2 bases at V and 0 bases at J, with 6 bases in the middle. The germline gives CDR1 MDHEN, CDR2 SYDVKM. CDR3 in amino acids: CASSLQVSTDTQYF. For the CDR3, the DNA is TGTGCCAGCAGTTTACAGGTTAGCACAGATACGCAGTATTTT.

V usage is TRBV27 and J usage is TRBJ1-2; TRBD1 aligns across 9 bases. V gave up 5 bases and J gave up 7 bases; unmatched junction bases: 8. This CDR3 has 14 residues. CDR1 and CDR2 (germline): MNHEY, SMNVEV (reference sequence). This chain's CDR3 is CASSEQGAMSGYTF. The CDR3 nucleotides read TGTGCCAGCAGTGAACAGGGGGCGATGAGTGGCTACACCTTC.

This chain uses TRBV11-2 with TRBJ2-3; tentatively, D is TRBD1 (5 bases). CDR1 and CDR2 (germline): SGHAT, FQNNGV. Trimming shortened V by 8 bases and J by 1 base, and 10 bases separated the two germline ends. This CDR3 is 13 amino acids long. CDR3 loop: CASRGAGTDTQYF. In DNA, the CDR3 is TGTGCCAGCCGTGGGGCGGGCACAGATACGCAGTATTTT.

The chain employs TRBV4-1 and TRBJ2-2; D perhaps matches TRBD1 (5 bases). This CDR3 has 15 residues. V was shortened by 2 bases and J by 1 base, with 8 bases between the two germline ends. CDR1 and CDR2 (germline): MGHRA, YSYEKL. The CDR3 loop is CASSQPGQNTGELFF. The CDR3 DNA sequence: TGCGCCAGCAGCCAACCAGGGCAGAACACCGGGGAGCTGTTTTTT.

This sequence joins TRBV5-1 and TRBJ1-1; TRBD1 matches 7 bases. The germline CDR1 and CDR2 sequences are SGHRS and YFSETQ. V was pared by 2 bases and J by 4 bases, with 8 bases of the junction left unmatched. The CDR3 is made up of 15 amino acids. CDR3: CASSFRGGLSTEAFF. The CDR3 DNA follows: TGCGCCAGCAGCTTTAGAGGGGGCCTATCCACTGAAGCTTTCTTT.

This clone has just a few counts. The chain links TRBV6-5 to TRBJ1-2, with TRBD1 matching 7 bases. There are 14 residues in the CDR3. Trimming removed 6 bases from V and 0 bases from J; junction bases left unmatched: 4. Looked up from germline, CDR1 is MNHEY and CDR2 is SVGAGI. The CDR3 loop reads CASSHRGANYGYTF. The DNA for the CDR3 is TGTGCCAGCAGCCACAGGGGAGCTAACTATGGCTACACCTTC.

The chain employs TRBV4-3 and TRBJ1-2; perhaps TRBD1 as D (6 bases). The CDR3 is 14 residues long. Germline values: CDR1 LGHNA, CDR2 YSLEER. Trimming took 0 bases from V and 4 from J, leaving 9 bases between them. The CDR3 coding sequence is TGCGCCAGCAGCCAAGAACAGGGATCCTATGGCTACACCTTC. Translation gives CASSQEQGSYGYTF.

In regard to this clone: The sample carries other DNA sequences with the same CDR3. J is TRBJ1-6 and V is TRBV5-1, with D tentatively TRBD1 (5 bases). The CDR3 sequence is 13 residues long. Between the trimmed V and J ends, which lost 5 bases and 7 bases, there was a span of 10 bases. Germline CDR1 SGHRS, CDR2 YFSETQ. The CDR3 nucleotides read TGCGCCAGCAGGGGGGAGGGGAATTCACCCCTCCACTTT. This encodes CASRGEGNSPLHF.

This clone is a singleton in its sample. The chain is built from TRBV6-2 or TRBV6-3 and TRBJ2-2; D is uncertain. V was cut by 4 bases and J by 7 bases, with 7 bases left in between. The CDR3 sequence is 12 residues long. Germline V gives CDR1 MNHEY, CDR2 SVGEGT. CDR3 loop: CASSLFHGELFF. The CDR3 nucleotides read TGTGCCAGCAGTTTGTTCCACGGGGAGCTGTTTTTT.

The chain joins TRBV29-1 to TRBJ2-7; TRBD1 might be the D (5 bases). CDR1 and CDR2 (germline): SQVTM, ANQGSEA. CDR3 size: 12 residues. Trimming took off 4 bases at V and 3 bases at J, with 10 bases between the two ends. As DNA, the CDR3 is TGCAGCGTTGGTGACAGCTACTACGAGCAGTACTTC. It codes for CSVGDSYYEQYF.

This rearrangement joins TRBV2 to TRBJ2-6; 8 bases align to TRBD1. The germline V gene has CDR1 SNHLY and CDR2 FYNNEI. The CDR3 is made up of 15 amino acids. J was trimmed by 2 bases and V by 3 bases; bases with no gene match: 0. The CDR3 bases are TGTGCCAGCAGTGAGGACAGGGCTGGGGCCAACGTCCTGACTTTC. It translates to CASSEDRAGANVLTF.

This clone was picked up one time. The genes are TRBV15 and TRBJ2-3, with 8 nucleotides matching TRBD2. The germline CDR1 and CDR2 sequences are LNHNV and YYDKDF (reference sequence). V shed 5 bases, J shed 4 bases, and the junction held 2 bases outside the gene matches. CDR3 length: 13 residues. The CDR3 sequence is CATSRGGPDTQYF. CDR3 nucleotides: TGTGCCACCAGCCGGGGGGGGCCAGATACGCAGTATTTT.

The gene calls are TRBV21-1 and TRBJ1-5; the D segment call TRBD1 is taken from the table without a DNA check. TRBV21-1 is a documented pseudogene. The CDR3 length is 18 residues. CDR3 sequence: CASSIRDRRLYSNQPQHF. The CDR3 nucleotides read TGTGCCAGCAGCATCCGGGACAGAAGACTCTATAGCAATCAGCCCCAGCATTTT.

The chain joins TRBV28 to TRBJ2-3; 8 positions match TRBD1. Germline assignment: CDR1 MDHEN and CDR2 SYDVKM. This CDR3 has 15 amino acids. With V trimmed by 3 bases and J by 4 bases, 6 bases remained unmatched. The CDR3 region has the DNA TGTGCCAGCAGTTTTCCGCAGGGGGCGGCAGATACGCAGTATTTT. This translates into CASSFPQGAADTQYF.

The gene calls are TRBV5-1 and TRBJ1-1; possible D gene TRBD1, 5 bases. Trimming left V 6 bases short and J 3 bases short, with 18 bases between. CDR3 length: 15 residues. Germline V CDR1 and CDR2: SGHRS, YFSETQ. CDR3 sequence reads: CASTTIAAGDTEAFF. CDR3 DNA: TGCGCCAGCACGACCATCGCGGCGGGGGACACTGAAGCTTTCTTT.

The V call is TRBV27, the J call TRBJ2-5; D is perhaps TRBD2 (6 bases). Per germline, CDR1 MNHEY and CDR2 SMNVEV (reference sequence). This CDR3 has 15 residues. The ends were cut back, 0 bases at V and 2 bases at J, with 10 bases in the middle. The CDR3 spells CASSLSGTWQETQYF. As DNA, the CDR3 is TGTGCCAGCAGTTTATCGGGGACTTGGCAAGAGACCCAGTACTTC.

The chain carries TRBV27 and TRBJ1-2; tentatively, D is TRBD1 (5 bases). The V gene's germline CDR1 is MNHEY and CDR2 SMNVEV (reference sequence). This CDR3 is built from 16 residues. V was clipped by 5 bases and J by 0 bases, with 16 bases between them. This CDR3 is CASSPAGVRANYGYTF. CDR3 bases: TGTGCCAGCAGTCCGGCGGGGGTCCGGGCTAACTATGGCTACACCTTC.

CDR3 coding DNA: TGTGCCAGCAGTTCCGGGACAGGATTCACCTACGAGCAGTACTTC. This gives the protein CASSSGTGFTYEQYF. The chain is built from TRBV28 and TRBJ2-7, with TRBD1 matching over 8 bases. The length of the CDR3 is 15 residues. The germline V gene encodes CDR1 MDHEN and CDR2 SYDVKM. Unmatched junction bases numbered 7, after V lost 4 bases and J lost 2 bases.

The chain employs TRBV7-3 and TRBJ2-1; tentative D call: TRBD2 (5 bases). The germline V and J ends were trimmed by 5 bases and 0 bases, with 8 bases remaining between them. The CDR3 contains 14 residues. Germline V gene sequence: CDR1 SGHTA, CDR2 FQGTGA. CDR3: CASSPSGSYNEQFF. CDR3 coding DNA: TGTGCCAGCAGCCCGAGCGGCTCCTACAATGAGCAGTTCTTC.

This sequence joins TRBV4-2 and TRBJ2-7; 12 bases are shared with TRBD2. Germline V gene sequence: CDR1 LGHNA, CDR2 YNFKEQ. Trimming took 4 bases from V and 3 from J; bases not matched to a gene: 10. The CDR3 covers 17 residues. This CDR3 is CASSPLAGGDSGYEQYF. CDR3 DNA: TGTGCCAGCAGCCCCCTAGCGGGGGGGGACAGTGGCTACGAGCAGTACTTC.

The chain recombines TRBV29-1 with TRBJ2-3; 7 nucleotides line up with TRBD2. Per the germline V gene, CDR1 is SQVTM and CDR2 is ANQGSEA. The trim removed 6 bases at V and 2 bases at J, leaving 11 bases unmatched. The CDR3 runs to 15 residues. The CDR3 sequence is CSVVNSGLDTDTQYF. CDR3 coding DNA: TGCAGCGTAGTTAATAGCGGGCTTGACACAGATACGCAGTATTTT.